This T cell receptor (beta chain) is from a study of immune evolution from preneoplasia to lung adenocarcinoma. Profiling relied on immunoSEQ multiplex PCR, and the TCRdb table lists in-frame clones only, not all of them. Here the sample spans more than 10,000 clones, about 70% being singletons. Resections took place in Japan or China from about 2013 to 2017. This CDR3 contains 13 residues. V lost 5 bases to trimming and J lost 7 bases, with 12 bases between them. Germline V gene lookup returns CDR1 SEHNR and CDR2 FQNEAQ (reference sequence). Input material: FFPE normal lung tissue adjacent to the tumor. This receptor was obtained from a person aged 55 to 69 with lung adenocarcinoma. Some clones in this sample may be carry-over from other donors' samples. The rearrangement uses TRBV7-9 and TRBJ2-1; D is perhaps TRBD1 (6 bases). CDR3 loop: CASSPQGRNEQFF. The CDR3 DNA reads TGTGCCAGCAGCCCACAGGGAAGAAATGAGCAGTTCTTC. Combining the CDR3 with reference TRBV7-9 and TRBJ2-1 gives the whole variable domain DTGVSQNPRHKITKRGQNVTFRCDPISEHNRLYWYRQTLGQGPEFLTYFQNEAQLEKSRLLSDRFSAERPKGSFSTLEIQRTEQGDSAMYLCASSPQGRNEQFFGPGTRLTVL.